This T cell receptor (beta chain) was sequenced for a study of blood T cell repertoires in COVID-19. Across the whole study: Acute-phase and convalescent COVID-19 samples originated in the United States, Italy and Spain. Sources were T cells, B-cell-depleted T cells, or PBMCs; the material itself was cDNA or gDNA.

Looked up from germline, CDR1 is MGHRA and CDR2 is YSYEKL. The CDR3 covers 15 residues. The ends were cut back, 4 bases at V and 0 bases at J, with 12 bases in the middle. Authors' analysis steps: Reference gene primer amplification gave nucleated cell count estimates. Produced via immunoSEQ multiplex PCR; TCRdb's table is partial and in-frame only. V, J and clone size are those of that table, while D and trimming were read from the DNA. The sample lists about 120,000 clones; 70% to 90% were seen once. Sequenced sample: peripheral blood. V and J are TRBV4-1 and TRBJ1-2, with a tentative D call TRBD1 (6 bases). The receptor was derived from a man in his thirties or forties with acute or convalescent COVID-19. The CDR3 DNA reads as TGCGCCAGCAGCCCCCGGACAGAGTCTAACTATGGCTACACCTTC. It translates to CASSPRTESNYGYTF.